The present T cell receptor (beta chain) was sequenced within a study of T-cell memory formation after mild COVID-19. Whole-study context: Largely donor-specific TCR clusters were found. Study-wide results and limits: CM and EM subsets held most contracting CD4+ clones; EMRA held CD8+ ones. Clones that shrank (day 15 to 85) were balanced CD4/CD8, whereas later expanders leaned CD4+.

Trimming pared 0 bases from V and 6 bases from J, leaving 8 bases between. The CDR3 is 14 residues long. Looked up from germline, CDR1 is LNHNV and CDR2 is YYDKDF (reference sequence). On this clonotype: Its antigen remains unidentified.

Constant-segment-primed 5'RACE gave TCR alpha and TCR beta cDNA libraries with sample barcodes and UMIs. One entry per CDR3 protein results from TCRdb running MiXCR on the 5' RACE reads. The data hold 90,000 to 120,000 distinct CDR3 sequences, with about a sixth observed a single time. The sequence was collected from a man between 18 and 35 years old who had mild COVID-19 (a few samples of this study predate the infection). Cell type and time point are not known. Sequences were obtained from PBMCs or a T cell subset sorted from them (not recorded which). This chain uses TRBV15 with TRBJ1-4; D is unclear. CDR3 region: CATSRDWVDEKLFF. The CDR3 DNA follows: TGTGCCACCAGCAGAGATTGGGTCGATGAAAAACTGTTTTTT.